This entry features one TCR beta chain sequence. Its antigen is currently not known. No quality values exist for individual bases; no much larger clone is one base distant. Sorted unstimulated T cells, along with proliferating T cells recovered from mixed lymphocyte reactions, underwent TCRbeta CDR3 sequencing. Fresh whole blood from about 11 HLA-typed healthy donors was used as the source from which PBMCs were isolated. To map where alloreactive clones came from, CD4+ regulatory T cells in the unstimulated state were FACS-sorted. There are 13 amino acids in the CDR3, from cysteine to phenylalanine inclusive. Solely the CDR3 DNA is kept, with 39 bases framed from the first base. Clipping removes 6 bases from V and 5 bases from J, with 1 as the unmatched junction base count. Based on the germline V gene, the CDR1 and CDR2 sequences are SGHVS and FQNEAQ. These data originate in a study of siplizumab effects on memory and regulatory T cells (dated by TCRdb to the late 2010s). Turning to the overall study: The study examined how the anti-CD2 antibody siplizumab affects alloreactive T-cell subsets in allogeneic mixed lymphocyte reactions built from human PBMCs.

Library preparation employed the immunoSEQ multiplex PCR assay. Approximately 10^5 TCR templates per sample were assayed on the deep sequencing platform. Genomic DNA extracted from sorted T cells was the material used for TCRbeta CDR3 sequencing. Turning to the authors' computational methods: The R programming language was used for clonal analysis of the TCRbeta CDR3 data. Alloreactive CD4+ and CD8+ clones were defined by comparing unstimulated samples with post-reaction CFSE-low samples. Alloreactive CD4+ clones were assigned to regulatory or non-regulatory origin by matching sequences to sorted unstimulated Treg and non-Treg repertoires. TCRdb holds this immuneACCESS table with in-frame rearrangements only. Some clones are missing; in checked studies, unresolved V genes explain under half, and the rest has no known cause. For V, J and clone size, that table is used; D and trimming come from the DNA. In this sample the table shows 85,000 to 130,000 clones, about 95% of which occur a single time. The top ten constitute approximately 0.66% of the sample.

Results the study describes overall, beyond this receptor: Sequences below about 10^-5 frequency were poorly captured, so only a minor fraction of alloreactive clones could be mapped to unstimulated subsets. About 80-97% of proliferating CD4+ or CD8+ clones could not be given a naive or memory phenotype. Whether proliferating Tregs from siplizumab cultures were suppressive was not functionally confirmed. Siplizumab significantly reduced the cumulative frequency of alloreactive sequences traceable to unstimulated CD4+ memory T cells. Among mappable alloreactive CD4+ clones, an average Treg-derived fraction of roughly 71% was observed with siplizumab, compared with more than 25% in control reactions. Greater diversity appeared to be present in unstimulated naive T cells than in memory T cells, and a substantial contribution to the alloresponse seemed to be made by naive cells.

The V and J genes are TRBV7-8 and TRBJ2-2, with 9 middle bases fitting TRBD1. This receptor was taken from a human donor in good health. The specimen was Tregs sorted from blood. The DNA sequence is TGTGCCAGCAGGGACAGGGGAACCGGGGAGCTGTTTTTT. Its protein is CASRDRGTGELFF.